This TCR beta chain was sequenced for a study of cytomegalovirus exposure and HLA in healthy donors. Study conclusions and caveats: Later analysis indicated greater clonal expansion among HLA-associated TCR beta chains than among equally common other chains. Accounts indicate the classifier identified cytomegalovirus status with strong specificity and sensitivity.

There are 14 residues in the CDR3. The germline CDR1 and CDR2 sequences are MNHEY and SMNVEV (reference sequence). The J segment lost 5 bases and the V segment lost 3 bases, leaving 3 bases of the junction unmatched. 60 Vbeta and 13 Jbeta primers were used in PCR. The method was immunoSEQ multiplex PCR; TCRdb's version includes in-frame clones alone and lacks a portion of them. The sample records 150,000 to 200,000 clones, about three quarters being singletons. Note on this clone: Antigen specificity is unknown.

Sequencing was carried out using PBMCs. The receptor was isolated from a middle-aged man in good health and CMV-seronegative. The chain employs TRBV27 and TRBJ2-1, with 8 bases lining up with TRBD1. CDR3 sequence reads: CASSLLDRDNEQFF. CDR3 DNA: TGTGCCAGCAGTTTGTTGGACAGGGACAATGAGCAGTTCTTC.